Listed below are T cell receptor beta chains from one sample, sequenced in a study of T-cell reconstitution after alpha-beta-depleted transplantation in children. TCRdb analysed the PCR reads with MiXCR anew, one entry per CDR3 protein. Here the sample spans 55,000 to 65,000 distinct CDR3 sequences, 44% being singletons. Sequenced material: PBMCs, mostly from graft donor cells, taken 360 days after TCRalphabeta/CD19-depleted stem cell transplant. The receptors were sampled from a male patient younger than 18 who had a stem cell transplant for acute lymphoblastic leukemia, so the T cells may come from the graft donor. Both conserved end residues are part of each CDR3. D genes are given only for firm matches. Clone size, where shown, is once, few, many, or a class for clones that have expanded.

J gene,D gene,clone size,V gene,CDR3 protein,CDR3 DNA
TRBJ2-7,NA,NA,TRBV27,CASSSHDGIYEQYF,TGTGCCAGCAGTTCCCATGACGGGATCTACGAGCAGTACTTC
TRBJ2-1,NA,NA,TRBV9,CASSVDTFPSEQFF,TGTGCCAGCAGCGTAGACACTTTCCCGTCGGAGCAGTTCTTC
TRBJ2-7,NA,NA,TRBV25-1,CASTGLSSYEQYF,TGTGCCAGCACCGGTCTTAGCTCCTACGAGCAGTACTTC
TRBJ2-5,NA,few,TRBV20-1,CSAGRGGETQYF,TGCAGTGCGGGCCGGGGAGGAGAGACCCAGTACTTC
TRBJ2-3,TRBD2,NA,TRBV12-3/TRBV12-4,CASSIAQGLASDTQYF,TGTGCCAGCAGTATCGCCCAGGGACTAGCATCAGATACGCAGTATTTT
TRBJ1-2,NA,NA,TRBV20-1,CSARDGPGGGYTF,TGCAGTGCTAGAGATGGCCCGGGGGGCGGCTACACCTTC
TRBJ2-7,NA,few,TRBV12-3/TRBV12-4,CASTGASWEQYF,TGTGCCAGCACCGGGGCCAGTTGGGAGCAGTACTTC
TRBJ1-1,NA,few,TRBV18,CASSPPGLNTEAFF,TGTGCCAGCTCACCACCAGGGCTGAACACTGAAGCTTTCTTT
TRBJ2-3,NA,few,TRBV24-1,CATSDFGRSTDTQYF,TGTGCCACCAGTGATTTCGGCAGAAGCACAGATACGCAGTATTTT
TRBJ1-2,NA,NA,TRBV9,CASSVCRFTLGRRGDYGYTF,TGTGCCAGCAGCGTGTGCCGTTTTACATTAGGGAGGAGGGGAGACTATGGCTACACCTTC
TRBJ2-7,TRBD1,NA,TRBV12-3/TRBV12-4,CASSTGTGSYEQYF,TGTGCCAGCAGTACCGGGACAGGGTCCTACGAGCAGTACTTC
TRBJ2-5,TRBD2,many,TRBV7-2,CASSSTTSGWETQYF,TGTGCCAGCAGCTCAACGACTAGCGGGTGGGAGACCCAGTACTTC
TRBJ1-1,TRBD1,NA,TRBV5-1,CASSLGQGDLREAFF,TGCGCCAGCAGCTTAGGACAGGGAGACCTTCGTGAAGCTTTCTTT
TRBJ1-1,TRBD1,few,TRBV5-1,CASSLVGTGLAHPNTEAFF,TGCGCCAGCAGCTTGGTAGGGACAGGGCTTGCTCACCCGAACACTGAAGCTTTCTTT
TRBJ2-7,TRBD2,NA,TRBV7-2,CASSSKGGGLSYEQYF,TGTGCCAGCAGCTCCAAAGGCGGGGGGCTCTCCTACGAGCAGTACTTC
TRBJ2-2,TRBD2,NA,TRBV5-6,CASSLLTSANTGELFF,TGTGCCAGCAGCTTACTGACTAGCGCGAACACCGGGGAGCTGTTTTTT
TRBJ2-7,NA,NA,TRBV6-4,CASSPELGAYEQYF,TGTGCCAGCAGTCCCGAACTAGGGGCCTACGAGCAGTACTTC
TRBJ2-7,NA,few,TRBV20-1,CSASSGSYEQYF,TGCAGTGCTAGTTCAGGCTCCTACGAGCAGTACTTC